This is a list of T cell receptor beta chains from one sample in a study of shared clonotypes between healthy human individuals. Produced via immunoSEQ multiplex PCR; TCRdb's table is partial and in-frame only. The data contain around 1.5 million clones, roughly 98% of them singletons. The source material was naive CD4+ T cells sorted from blood. The receptor set was obtained from a man aged 25 to 40 in good health. Each CDR3 is given with its conserved first and last residue. The order of the fields is CDR3 protein, CDR3 DNA, D gene, V gene, clone size, J gene. A D gene is named only where the DNA matches it firmly. Expanded clones get a size class; other rows say once, few or many, or leave the size out.

CDR3aa: CASSEGELEAFF
CDR3nt: TGTGCCAGCAGTGAGGGGGAGCTGGAAGCTTTCTTT
d_gene: NA
v_gene: TRBV25-1
abundance: NA
j_gene: TRBJ1-1

CDR3aa: CASSYRPDTDTQYF
CDR3nt: TGTGCCAGCAGTTACCGACCGGACACAGATACGCAGTATTTT
d_gene: NA
v_gene: TRBV6-5
abundance: NA
j_gene: TRBJ2-3

CDR3aa: CSVASGQETQYF
CDR3nt: TGCAGCGTTGCTAGCGGCCAAGAGACCCAGTACTTC
d_gene: TRBD2
v_gene: TRBV29-1
abundance: NA
j_gene: TRBJ2-5

CDR3aa: CASSPRDSVTEAFF
CDR3nt: TGTGCCAGCTCACCAAGGGACAGTGTTACTGAAGCTTTCTTT
d_gene: TRBD1
v_gene: TRBV18
abundance: NA
j_gene: TRBJ1-1

CDR3aa: CASSLERGQETQYF
CDR3nt: TGTGCCAGCAGCTTAGAACGGGGCCAAGAGACCCAGTACTTC
d_gene: NA
v_gene: TRBV7-9
abundance: NA
j_gene: TRBJ2-5

CDR3aa: CASSVVGLAGVTDTQYF
CDR3nt: TGTGCCAGCAGCGTAGTAGGCCTAGCGGGAGTTACAGATACGCAGTATTTT
d_gene: TRBD2
v_gene: TRBV9
abundance: NA
j_gene: TRBJ2-3

CDR3aa: CASSLTFSGTEQFF
CDR3nt: TGCGCCAGCAGCCTTACATTTAGCGGCACTGAGCAGTTCTTC
d_gene: NA
v_gene: TRBV5-1
abundance: NA
j_gene: TRBJ2-1

CDR3aa: CASSSWSVGNRAFF
CDR3nt: TGTGCCAGCAGCTCTTGGTCGGTCGGCAACCGGGCTTTCTTT
d_gene: NA
v_gene: TRBV11-2
abundance: NA
j_gene: TRBJ1-1

CDR3aa: CASSLERLNTGELFF
CDR3nt: TGCGCCAGCAGCTTGGAGAGACTCAACACCGGGGAGCTGTTTTTT
d_gene: NA
v_gene: TRBV5-1
abundance: NA
j_gene: TRBJ2-2

CDR3aa: CASSFPGMGNQPQHF
CDR3nt: TGTGCCAGCAGCTTCCCAGGGATGGGCAATCAGCCCCAGCATTTT
d_gene: NA
v_gene: TRBV7-8
abundance: NA
j_gene: TRBJ1-5

CDR3aa: CASSPRSGPKYQETQYF
CDR3nt: TGTGCCAGCTCACCACGGTCCGGACCTAAGTACCAAGAGACCCAGTACTTC
d_gene: NA
v_gene: TRBV18
abundance: NA
j_gene: TRBJ2-5

CDR3aa: CASSLTETYGYTF
CDR3nt: TGTGCCAGCAGCTTAACAGAAACCTATGGCTACACCTTC
d_gene: NA
v_gene: TRBV7-9
abundance: NA
j_gene: TRBJ1-2

CDR3aa: CASSLGQYMNTEAFF
CDR3nt: TGCGCCAGCAGCCTGGGACAGTACATGAACACTGAAGCTTTCTTT
d_gene: TRBD1
v_gene: TRBV5-1
abundance: NA
j_gene: TRBJ1-1

CDR3aa: CASRSQDRGYYGYTF
CDR3nt: TGTGCCAGCAGATCTCAGGACAGGGGGTACTATGGCTACACCTTC
d_gene: TRBD1
v_gene: TRBV28
abundance: NA
j_gene: TRBJ1-2

CDR3aa: CASSLTTFKGVRTDTQYF
CDR3nt: TGTGCCAGCAGCTTGACGACTTTTAAAGGCGTCCGCACAGATACGCAGTATTTT
d_gene: NA
v_gene: TRBV5-5
abundance: NA
j_gene: TRBJ2-3

CDR3aa: CASSLKVAGGEQYF
CDR3nt: TGTGCCAGCAGCTTAAAAGTGGCGGGGGGCGAGCAGTACTTC
d_gene: TRBD2
v_gene: TRBV7-7
abundance: NA
j_gene: TRBJ2-7

CDR3aa: CASILTRGNTEAFF
CDR3nt: TGTGCCAGCATTTTAACGAGAGGGAACACTGAAGCTTTCTTT
d_gene: NA
v_gene: TRBV2
abundance: NA
j_gene: TRBJ1-1

CDR3aa: CASSPGLYNEQFF
CDR3nt: TGTGCCAGCAGCCCAGGGTTATACAATGAGCAGTTCTTC
d_gene: NA
v_gene: TRBV28
abundance: NA
j_gene: TRBJ2-1

CDR3aa: CSVRRGGSAASEQFF
CDR3nt: TGCAGCGTTCGAAGGGGGGGATCGGCCGCAAGTGAGCAGTTCTTC
d_gene: NA
v_gene: TRBV29-1
abundance: NA
j_gene: TRBJ2-1

CDR3aa: CAIRDSLNQPQHF
CDR3nt: TGTGCCATCAGGGACAGTCTCAATCAGCCCCAGCATTTT
d_gene: NA
v_gene: TRBV10-3
abundance: once
j_gene: TRBJ1-5

CDR3aa: CASLWGSNQPQHF
CDR3nt: TGTGCTAGCCTTTGGGGGAGCAATCAGCCCCAGCATTTT
d_gene: NA
v_gene: TRBV12-5
abundance: NA
j_gene: TRBJ1-5

CDR3aa: CASSVGWATYEQYF
CDR3nt: TGTGCCAGCAGCGTAGGTTGGGCCACCTACGAGCAGTACTTC
d_gene: NA
v_gene: TRBV9
abundance: NA
j_gene: TRBJ2-7

CDR3aa: CASSREIRETQYF
CDR3nt: TGTGCCAGCAGTAGAGAGATTCGGGAGACCCAGTACTTC
d_gene: NA
v_gene: TRBV27
abundance: NA
j_gene: TRBJ2-5

CDR3aa: CASRGQGAQEKLFF
CDR3nt: TGTGCCAGCAGGGGACAGGGGGCGCAAGAAAAACTGTTTTTT
d_gene: TRBD1
v_gene: TRBV6-1
abundance: NA
j_gene: TRBJ1-4

CDR3aa: CASSPHGGQALNTGELFF
CDR3nt: TGTGCCAGCAGTCCCCACGGGGGACAGGCCCTCAACACCGGGGAGCTGTTTTTT
d_gene: TRBD1
v_gene: TRBV11-3
abundance: NA
j_gene: TRBJ2-2

CDR3aa: CASSMNTEAFF
CDR3nt: TGTGCCAGCTCGATGAACACTGAAGCTTTCTTT
d_gene: NA
v_gene: TRBV28
abundance: NA
j_gene: TRBJ1-1

CDR3aa: CASRPGQGTYYEQYF
CDR3nt: TGCGCCAGCAGACCCGGACAGGGGACTTACTACGAGCAGTACTTC
d_gene: TRBD1
v_gene: TRBV5-1
abundance: NA
j_gene: TRBJ2-7

CDR3aa: CASSEEVSSGNTIYF
CDR3nt: TGCGCCAGCAGTGAGGAAGTGAGCTCTGGAAACACCATATATTTT
d_gene: NA
v_gene: TRBV10-1
abundance: NA
j_gene: TRBJ1-3

CDR3aa: CSARDLPSAFF
CDR3nt: TGCAGTGCTAGAGATTTGCCTTCGGCTTTCTTT
d_gene: NA
v_gene: TRBV20-1
abundance: NA
j_gene: TRBJ1-1

CDR3aa: CASSSEKGRGYTF
CDR3nt: TGTGCCAGCAGTTCCGAGAAGGGTCGAGGCTACACCTTC
d_gene: NA
v_gene: TRBV27
abundance: NA
j_gene: TRBJ1-2

CDR3aa: CASSVDPTGADTQYF
CDR3nt: TGTGCCAGCAGCGTAGACCCGACAGGGGCAGATACGCAGTATTTT
d_gene: TRBD1
v_gene: TRBV9
abundance: NA
j_gene: TRBJ2-3

CDR3aa: CASSARGTGIETQYF
CDR3nt: TGTGCCAGCAGCGCCCGAGGGACGGGCATTGAGACCCAGTACTTC
d_gene: NA
v_gene: TRBV9
abundance: NA
j_gene: TRBJ2-5

CDR3aa: CASSFGDRGGYTF
CDR3nt: TGTGCCAGCAGTTTCGGAGACAGAGGAGGCTACACCTTC
d_gene: NA
v_gene: TRBV28
abundance: NA
j_gene: TRBJ1-2

CDR3aa: CASGPRGFADTQYF
CDR3nt: TGTGCCAGCGGACCCAGGGGGTTCGCAGATACGCAGTATTTT
d_gene: TRBD1
v_gene: TRBV6-6
abundance: NA
j_gene: TRBJ2-3

CDR3aa: CASTPRMDQPQHF
CDR3nt: TGTGCCAGCACCCCTCGAATGGACCAGCCCCAGCATTTT
d_gene: NA
v_gene: TRBV6-1
abundance: NA
j_gene: TRBJ1-5

CDR3aa: CASSSGPPETQYF
CDR3nt: TGTGCCAGCAGCTCCGGGCCGCCAGAGACCCAGTACTTC
d_gene: NA
v_gene: TRBV5-4
abundance: NA
j_gene: TRBJ2-5

CDR3aa: CASSYSSQQETQYF
CDR3nt: TGTGCCAGCAGTTACTCGAGTCAGCAAGAGACCCAGTACTTC
d_gene: NA
v_gene: TRBV6-5
abundance: NA
j_gene: TRBJ2-5

CDR3aa: CASNYVRAAYNEQFF
CDR3nt: TGTGCCAGCAATTACGTGCGGGCAGCCTACAATGAGCAGTTCTTC
d_gene: NA
v_gene: TRBV6-5
abundance: NA
j_gene: TRBJ2-1

CDR3aa: CASRGQNTGELFF
CDR3nt: TGTGCCAGCAGGGGACAAAACACCGGGGAGCTGTTTTTT
d_gene: NA
v_gene: TRBV2
abundance: NA
j_gene: TRBJ2-2

CDR3aa: CATSRAGQGPETQYF
CDR3nt: TGTGCCACCAGCAGAGCGGGACAGGGCCCAGAGACCCAGTACTTC
d_gene: TRBD1
v_gene: TRBV15
abundance: NA
j_gene: TRBJ2-5

CDR3aa: CASSPVQGAAKTQYF
CDR3nt: TGTGCCAGCAGCCCTGTCCAGGGGGCTGCGAAGACCCAGTACTTC
d_gene: TRBD1
v_gene: TRBV5-4
abundance: NA
j_gene: TRBJ2-5

CDR3aa: CASSRGRQISTDTQYF
CDR3nt: TGTGCCAGCAGTCGGGGGAGGCAAATTTCCACAGATACGCAGTATTTT
d_gene: NA
v_gene: TRBV5-4
abundance: NA
j_gene: TRBJ2-3

CDR3aa: CASSHASDYNEQFF
CDR3nt: TGCGCCAGCAGCCATGCTAGCGATTACAATGAGCAGTTCTTC
d_gene: NA
v_gene: TRBV4-3
abundance: NA
j_gene: TRBJ2-1

CDR3aa: CASSLVSPLSEQYF
CDR3nt: TGTGCCAGCAGTTTAGTATCCCCACTATCCGAGCAGTACTTC
d_gene: NA
v_gene: TRBV28
abundance: NA
j_gene: TRBJ2-7

CDR3aa: CASSWDQGTAQFF
CDR3nt: TGTGCCAGCAGCTGGGACCAAGGGACGGCGCAGTTCTTC
d_gene: NA
v_gene: TRBV11-2
abundance: NA
j_gene: TRBJ2-1

CDR3aa: CASRQAGSYEQYF
CDR3nt: TGTGCCAGCAGACAGGCCGGCTCCTACGAGCAGTACTTC
d_gene: NA
v_gene: TRBV7-2
abundance: NA
j_gene: TRBJ2-7

CDR3aa: CASSPGTPQLNEQFF
CDR3nt: TGTGCCAGCAGTCCAGGGACTCCGCAGTTGAATGAGCAGTTCTTC
d_gene: NA
v_gene: TRBV27
abundance: once
j_gene: TRBJ2-1

CDR3aa: CASSPPLGRDTQYF
CDR3nt: TGTGCCAGCTCACCACCACTAGGGCGGGATACGCAGTATTTT
d_gene: NA
v_gene: TRBV18
abundance: NA
j_gene: TRBJ2-3